This T cell receptor (beta chain) comes out of a study of response to subunit inactivated influenza vaccine. This CDR3 is built from 16 residues. Germline CDR1 and CDR2: SGHRS and YFSETQ. J gave up 8 bases and V 3 bases, and 7 bases lay outside the gene matches. TCRdb reprocessed the RT-PCR reads via MiXCR and lists one record per CDR3 protein. There are more than 550,000 distinct CDR3 sequences in the sample; roughly 12% occur only once, and about 10% lies in the top ten. This clonotype was found many times. The sample in question was PBMCs from blood, obtained on the day of vaccination. The chain employs TRBV5-1 and TRBJ2-1, with 14 bases fitting TRBD2. This clonotype was sampled from a man aged 45 to 65 who received an inactivated influenza vaccine. Written as DNA, the CDR3 is TGCGCCAGCAGCTGGGGGACTAGCGGGAGTAGCCATGAGCAGTTCTTC. It translates to CASSWGTSGSSHEQFF.